The 20 T cell receptor beta chains given below trace back to one sample, sequenced in a study of chemoradiotherapy in HPV16-positive cancers. The assay was immunoSEQ multiplex PCR, and TCRdb's table has in-frame clones only and misses some. The table shows approximately 9,800 clones, with 91% occurring only once. This specimen consisted of blood, obtained from a patient who underwent chemoradiotherapy. The receptors were sampled from a human donor with HPV-associated anogenital cancer.

The chain recombines TRBV7-9 with TRBJ1-4; D call uncertain. The germline V gene has CDR1 SEHNR and CDR2 FQNEAQ (reference sequence). Trimming removed 4 bases from V and 6 bases from J, with 3 bases in between. The CDR3 is 11 residues long. The CDR3, as DNA: TGTGCCAGCAGCTCGGATGAAAAACTGTTTTTT. Its protein product is CASSSDEKLFF.

J is TRBJ1-1 and V is TRBV6-5; D not certain. Between the trimmed V and J ends, which lost 7 bases and 1 base, there was a span of 7 bases. There are 12 residues in the CDR3. CDR1 MNHEY and CDR2 SVGAGI come from the germline V gene. This CDR3 is CASTNWNTEAFF. CDR3 coding DNA: TGTGCCAGCACCAATTGGAACACTGAAGCTTTCTTT.

V usage is TRBV14 and J usage is TRBJ1-1; D remains unclear. The CDR3 covers 15 residues. The germline V gene has CDR1 SGHDN and CDR2 FVKESK. V lost 4 bases and J 3 bases, leaving 15 bases between the germline ends. The CDR3 nucleotides are TGTGCCAGCAGCCTCTCTGACAAGTACTACACTGAAGCTTTCTTT. This sequence encodes CASSLSDKYYTEAFF.

The genes are TRBV5-4 and TRBJ2-2, with no clear D. CDR3 size: 14 residues. Trimming removed 4 bases at V and 6 bases at J, with 13 bases between. CDR1 is SGHNT, CDR2 YYREEE, per germline (reference sequence). CDR3 sequence (DNA): TGTGCCAGCAGCCTACACAATGAACCCGGGGAGCTGTTTTTT. Protein product: CASSLHNEPGELFF.

Notes on this clone: One end of the junction is discordant with germline, which a read error may explain. V usage is TRBV10-1 and J usage is TRBJ2-5, with D possibly matching TRBD1 (5 bases). The CDR3 totals 13 residues. Germline V lookup: CDR1 WNHNN, CDR2 SYGVQD (reference sequence). For the CDR3, the DNA is TGCGCCAGCAGTTACCGGTTCACGGGTCGCAGGGACTTC. Translating gives CASSYRFTGRRDF.

J is TRBJ2-2 and V is TRBV5-4; the match to TRBD1 covers 11 bases. This CDR3 is built from 15 residues. The V gene end was trimmed by 5 bases and the J gene end by 7 bases; junction bases not matched to a gene: 7. The V gene's germline CDR1 is SGHNT and CDR2 YYREEE (reference sequence). CDR3 sequence reads: CASSERTGGHGELFF. The DNA of the CDR3 is TGTGCCAGCAGTGAAAGGACAGGGGGCCACGGGGAGCTGTTTTTT.

The V and J genes are TRBV7-9 and TRBJ1-1; D unclear. This CDR3 contains 15 residues. Trimming stripped 1 base from V and 11 bases from J, with 20 bases between. Germline V gene sequence: CDR1 SEHNR, CDR2 FQNEAQ (reference sequence). CDR3 sequence (DNA): TGTGCCAGCAGCTTAGGCGGGGTGGGTCGGACGGAGGCTTTCTTT. Translated: CASSLGGVGRTEAFF. Full variable domain (remainder filled in from reference TRBV7-9 and TRBJ1-1): DTGVSQNPRHKITKRGQNVTFRCDPISEHNRLYWYRQTLGQGPEFLTYFQNEAQLEKSRLLSDRFSAERPKGSFSTLEIQRTEQGDSAMYLCASSLGGVGRTEAFFGQGTRLTVV.

This chain links TRBV27 with TRBJ1-1; weak D call: TRBD1 (6 bases). The CDR3 extends over 14 amino acids. Germline V lookup: CDR1 MNHEY, CDR2 SMNVEV (reference sequence). With 4 bases removed from V and 5 bases from J, the gap between germline ends came to 14 bases. The CDR3 sequence: CASSSGGADTEAFF. The CDR3 region has the DNA TGTGCCAGCAGTTCTGGGGGCGCGGATACTGAAGCTTTCTTT.

The CDR3 loop is CASTQDSRAAFF. The DNA for the CDR3 is TGTGCCAGCACCCAGGACTCGCGCGCAGCTTTCTTT. The rearrangement uses TRBV2 and TRBJ1-1; D is unclear. Germline CDR1 SNHLY, CDR2 FYNNEI. With 7 bases removed from V and 10 bases from J, the gap between germline ends came to 16 bases. The CDR3 has 12 amino acids.

This clone came up once. The chain has TRBV9 and TRBJ2-1, with TRBD1 matching 11 bases. CDR1 and CDR2 (germline): SGDLS, YYNGEE. V was clipped by 4 bases and J by 8 bases; unmatched bases: 11. The CDR3 contains 16 residues. The CDR3 region is CASSLQAGTGGDEQFF. The CDR3 nucleotides are TGTGCCAGCAGCCTACAAGCGGGGACAGGGGGAGATGAGCAGTTCTTC.

This chain links TRBV9 with TRBJ1-1; 9 bases line up with TRBD1. After removal of 2 bases from V and 1 base from J, the junction contained 0 bases not matched to a gene. Germline V lookup: CDR1 SGDLS, CDR2 YYNGEE. The CDR3 spans 14 residues. The CDR3 nucleotides read TGTGCCAGCAGCGTGACAGGGGGGAACACTGAAGCTTTCTTT. Translating gives CASSVTGGNTEAFF.

The genes are TRBV30 and TRBJ1-2, with D unclear. Germline V lookup: CDR1 GTSNPN, CDR2 SVGIG (reference sequence). The CDR3 sequence is 13 residues long. Trimming stripped 4 bases from V and 4 bases from J, with 13 bases between. CDR3 in amino acids: CAWKIRNTYGYTF. The CDR3, as DNA: TGTGCCTGGAAGATCCGGAACACCTATGGCTACACCTTC. The full variable domain, completed using reference TRBV30 and TRBJ1-2, is SQTIHQWPATLVQPVGSPLSLECTVEGTSNPNLYWYRQAAGRGLQLLFYSVGIGQISSEVPQNLSASRPQDRQFILSSKKLLLSDSGFYLCAWKIRNTYGYTFGSGTRLTVV.

The chain carries TRBV4-3 and TRBJ2-3; 8 bases fit TRBD2. The germline V gene encodes CDR1 LGHNA and CDR2 YSLEER. This CDR3 has 15 amino acids. The V gene end was trimmed by 0 bases and the J gene end by 8 bases; junction bases not matched to a gene: 7. CDR3 sequence (DNA): TGCGCCAGCAGCCAAGATCGGATGGCGGGGGGTACGCAGTATTTT. Protein sequence: CASSQDRMAGGTQYF.

The chain employs TRBV16 and TRBJ2-5, with a possible D match to TRBD2 (6 bases). This CDR3 region has 15 residues. V lost 0 bases to trimming and J lost 4 bases, with 12 bases between them. CDR1 is KGHSY and CDR2 is FQNENV in the germline V gene. The CDR3 sequence: CASSQSAGGGETQYF. CDR3 sequence (DNA): TGTGCCAGCAGCCAATCAGCGGGTGGCGGAGAGACCCAGTACTTC.

V usage is TRBV11-2 and J usage is TRBJ1-1; D is uncertain. V dropped 3 bases and J dropped 1 base, with 6 bases sitting between them. CDR1 SGHAT and CDR2 FQNNGV come from the germline V gene. The CDR3 extends over 13 amino acids. The CDR3 region is CASSLFENTEAFF. CDR3 DNA: TGTGCCAGCAGCTTGTTCGAGAACACTGAAGCTTTCTTT.

As regards this clone: The junction and the germline gene differ at one end; a read error may be behind it. This chain connects TRBV5-1 to TRBJ2-5, with D perhaps TRBD1 or TRBD2 (5 bases each). Germline loops: CDR1 SGHRS, CDR2 YFSETQ. The length of the CDR3 is 14 residues. This chain's CDR3 is CASSLGGVEETRYF. CDR3 nucleotides: TGCGCCAGCAGCTTGGGAGGGGTGGAGGAGACCCGGTACTTC.

In its sample, this clone ranks as medium-sized. This rearrangement joins TRBV2 to TRBJ2-4; a possible D gene is TRBD1 (6 bases). The CDR3 contains 15 residues. Germline V gene data show CDR1 as SNHLY and CDR2 as FYNNEI. The V and J ends lost 9 bases and 2 bases respectively, with 17 bases between them. This CDR3 is CARIGQRLTKNIQYF. DNA for the CDR3: TGTGCCAGGATTGGACAGCGACTAACCAAAAACATTCAGTACTTC.

The rearrangement joins TRBV7-6 to TRBJ1-1; D call uncertain. CDR1 is SGHVS and CDR2 is FNYEAQ in the germline V gene. The V gene lost 3 bases and the J gene lost 1 base, with 9 bases spanning the gap. The CDR3 runs 14 residues. CDR3 coding DNA: TGTGCCAGCAGCTTTGGGGAAACGAACACTGAAGCTTTCTTT. It yields the protein CASSFGETNTEAFF.

This chain joins TRBV5-4 and TRBJ2-3; 16 bases match TRBD2. V was pared by 5 bases and J by 7 bases, with 4 bases of the junction left unmatched. CDR3 size: 15 residues. The germline V gene has CDR1 SGHNT and CDR2 YYREEE (reference sequence). CDR3 sequence: CASRSGLAGGHTQYF. The CDR3 DNA reads as TGTGCCAGCAGGTCGGGACTAGCGGGGGGGCATACGCAGTATTTT.

V gene TRBV14 combines with J gene TRBJ1-6; D is undetermined. The CDR3 extends over 16 amino acids. Trimming left V 3 bases short and J 2 bases short, with 11 bases between. From germline, CDR1 is SGHDN and CDR2 FVKESK. The CDR3 loop reads CASSQPGQAYNSPLHF. CDR3 DNA: TGTGCCAGCAGCCAGCCTGGGCAGGCCTATAATTCACCCCTCCACTTT.